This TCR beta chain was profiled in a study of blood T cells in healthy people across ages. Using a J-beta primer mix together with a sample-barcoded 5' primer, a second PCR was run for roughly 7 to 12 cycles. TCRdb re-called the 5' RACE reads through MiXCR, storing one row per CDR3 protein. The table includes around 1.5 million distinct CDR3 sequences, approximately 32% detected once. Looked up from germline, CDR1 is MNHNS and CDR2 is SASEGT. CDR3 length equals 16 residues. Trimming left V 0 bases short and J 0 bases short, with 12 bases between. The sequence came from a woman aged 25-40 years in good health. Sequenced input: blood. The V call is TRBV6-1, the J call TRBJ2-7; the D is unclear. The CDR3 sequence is CASSEAKFPVSYEQYF. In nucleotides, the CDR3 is TGTGCCAGCAGTGAAGCTAAGTTTCCAGTCTCCTACGAGCAGTACTTC.